One and the same sample provided the 8 T cell receptor beta chains below, sequenced in a study of T cell responses to AZD1222 COVID-19 vaccine. This table comes from immunoSEQ multiplex PCR, and its TCRdb copy is limited to in-frame clones, with some not included. The table lists 110,000 to 150,000 clones, just over 90% of them singletons. The starting material was peripheral blood, obtained on day 0 of AZD1222 vaccination. The receptors were gathered from an adult in good health.

V is TRBV10-3 and J is TRBJ1-4; D is perhaps TRBD1 (6 bases). CDR3 length: 15 amino acids. V was clipped by 3 bases and J by 7 bases, with 15 bases between them. CDR1 and CDR2 (germline): ENHRY, SYGVKD. The CDR3 sequence: CAISESGAQGEKLFF. The CDR3 DNA reads TGTGCCATCAGTGAATCAGGGGCGCAGGGTGAAAAACTGTTTTTT.

The V and J genes are TRBV6-5 and TRBJ1-1; perhaps TRBD1 as D (6 bases). This CDR3 contains 15 residues. The V gene's germline CDR1 is MNHEY and CDR2 SVGAGI. Trimming took off 0 bases at V and 5 bases at J, with 13 bases between the two ends. CDR3 in DNA: TGTGCCAGCAGTTACTCCTACAGGGATAGGACTGAAGCTTTCTTT. Translating gives CASSYSYRDRTEAFF.

V gene TRBV29-1 combines with J gene TRBJ1-6; TRBD1 matches 10 bases. V lost 6 bases to trimming and J lost 6 bases; unmatched junction nucleotides: 5. Germline V gives CDR1 SQVTM, CDR2 ANQGSEA. This CDR3 contains 14 residues. This chain's CDR3 is CSVRQGASNSPLHF. As DNA, the CDR3 is TGCAGCGTCCGACAGGGGGCCAGTAATTCACCCCTCCACTTT.

CDR3 bases: TGTGCCAGCAGTTACTCGAAGGTCCCACAGGGAGATGAGCAGTTCTTC. Translation: CASSYSKVPQGDEQFF. The rearrangement uses TRBV6-5 and TRBJ2-1; D is perhaps TRBD1 (6 bases). The CDR3 extends over 16 amino acids. The germline V gene encodes CDR1 MNHEY and CDR2 SVGAGI. Trimming took off 0 bases at V and 8 bases at J, with 17 bases between the two ends.

The rearrangement uses TRBV25-1 and TRBJ1-6, with a possible D match to TRBD1 (6 bases). V lost 7 bases, J lost 7 bases, and 8 bases lay in between. Germline V lookup: CDR1 MGHDK, CDR2 SYGVNS. The CDR3 sequence is 12 residues long. In nucleotides, the CDR3 is TGTGCCAGCAACGGACAGAATTCACCCCTCCACTTT. It is translated as CASNGQNSPLHF.

The V gene is TRBV30, the J gene TRBJ2-2; D is unresolved. Trimming took 3 bases from V and 5 from J, leaving 16 bases between them. CDR1 and CDR2 from the germline V gene are GTSNPN and SVGIG (reference sequence). CDR3 length: 15 amino acids. The CDR3 DNA reads as TGTGCCTGGAGCCCAGTCCGGCTATGGACCGGGGAGCTGTTTTTT. Translated: CAWSPVRLWTGELFF. The full variable domain, rest sourced from reference TRBV30 and TRBJ2-2, is SQTIHQWPATLVQPVGSPLSLECTVEGTSNPNLYWYRQAAGRGLQLLFYSVGIGQISSEVPQNLSASRPQDRQFILSSKKLLLSDSGFYLCAWSPVRLWTGELFFGEGSRLTVL.

The chain employs TRBV9 and TRBJ2-7; 10 positions agree with TRBD2. Germline V gene lookup returns CDR1 SGDLS and CDR2 YYNGEE. J lost 7 bases, V lost 3 bases, and 10 bases had no gene match. This CDR3 is 15 amino acids long. As DNA, the CDR3 is TGTGCCAGCAGCGGCGCTAGCGGGAGCCCCTTTGAGCAGTACTTC. Translated: CASSGASGSPFEQYF. Supplemented by reference TRBV9 and TRBJ2-7, the full variable domain reads DSGVTQTPKHLITATGQRVTLRCSPRSGDLSVYWYQQSLDQGLQFLIQYYNGEERAKGNILERFSAQQFPDLHSELNLSSLELGDSALYFCASSGASGSPFEQYFGPGTRLTVT.

The genes are TRBV11-2 and TRBJ2-3; possibly TRBD2 for D (5 bases). Trimming left V 5 bases short and J 0 bases short, with 9 bases between. The CDR3 runs 14 residues. Germline lookup yields CDR1 SGHAT and CDR2 FQNNGV. CDR3 coding DNA: TGTGCCAGCAGCCTGAGGGTGAGCACAGATACGCAGTATTTT. Translation: CASSLRVSTDTQYF.